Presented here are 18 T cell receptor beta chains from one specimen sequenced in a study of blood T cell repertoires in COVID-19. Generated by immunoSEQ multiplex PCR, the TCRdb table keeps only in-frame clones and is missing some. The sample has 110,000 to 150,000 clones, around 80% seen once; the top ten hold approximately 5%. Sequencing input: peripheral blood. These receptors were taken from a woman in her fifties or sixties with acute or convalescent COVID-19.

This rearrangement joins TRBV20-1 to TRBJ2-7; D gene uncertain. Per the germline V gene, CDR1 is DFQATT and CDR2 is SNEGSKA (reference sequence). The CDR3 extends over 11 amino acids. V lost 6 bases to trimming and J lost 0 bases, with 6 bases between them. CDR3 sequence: CSAPRSYEQYF. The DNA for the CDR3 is TGCAGTGCCCCCCGCTCCTACGAGCAGTACTTC.

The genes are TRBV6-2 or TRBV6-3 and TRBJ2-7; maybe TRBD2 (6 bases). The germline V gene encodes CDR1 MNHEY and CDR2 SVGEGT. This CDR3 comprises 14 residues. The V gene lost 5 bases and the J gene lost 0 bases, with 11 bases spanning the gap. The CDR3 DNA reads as TGTGCCAGCAGTGAGGGACTTTTCTCCTACGAGCAGTACTTC. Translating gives CASSEGLFSYEQYF.

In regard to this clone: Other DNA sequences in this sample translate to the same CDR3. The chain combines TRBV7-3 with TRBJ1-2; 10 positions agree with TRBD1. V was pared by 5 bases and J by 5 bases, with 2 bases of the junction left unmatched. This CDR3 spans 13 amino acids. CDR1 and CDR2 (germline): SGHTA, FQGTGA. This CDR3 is CASSLGQGYGYTF. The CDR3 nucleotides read TGTGCCAGCAGCCTGGGACAGGGGTATGGCTACACCTTC.

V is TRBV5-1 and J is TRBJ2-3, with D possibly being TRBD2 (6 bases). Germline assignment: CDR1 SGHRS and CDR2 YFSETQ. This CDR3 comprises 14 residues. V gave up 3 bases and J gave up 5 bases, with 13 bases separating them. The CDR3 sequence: CASSWKAGGDTQYF. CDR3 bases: TGCGCCAGCAGCTGGAAGGCCGGGGGAGATACGCAGTATTTT. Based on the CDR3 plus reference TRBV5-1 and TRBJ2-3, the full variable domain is KAGVTQTPRYLIKTRGQQVTLSCSPISGHRSVSWYQQTPGQGLQFLFEYFSETQRNKGNFPGRFSGRQFSNSRSEMNVSTLELGDSALYLCASSWKAGGDTQYFGPGTRLTVL.

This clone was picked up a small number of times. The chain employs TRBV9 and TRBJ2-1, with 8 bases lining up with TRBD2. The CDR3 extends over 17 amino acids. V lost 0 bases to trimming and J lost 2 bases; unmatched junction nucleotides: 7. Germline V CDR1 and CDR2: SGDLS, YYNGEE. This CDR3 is CASSVDTSAGAYNEQFF. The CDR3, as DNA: TGTGCCAGCAGCGTAGATACCTCAGCGGGGGCCTACAATGAGCAGTTCTTC.

CDR3: CASGLGTSGGRETQYF. The CDR3 region has the DNA TGTGCTAGTGGTTTGGGGACTAGCGGGGGACGAGAGACCCAGTACTTC. The chain has TRBV12-5 and TRBJ2-5; 13 bases align to TRBD2. Germline-derived CDR1 and CDR2 are LGHNT and FRNRAP. The CDR3 totals 16 residues. Trimming removed 1 base from V and 4 bases from J; junction bases left unmatched: 3.

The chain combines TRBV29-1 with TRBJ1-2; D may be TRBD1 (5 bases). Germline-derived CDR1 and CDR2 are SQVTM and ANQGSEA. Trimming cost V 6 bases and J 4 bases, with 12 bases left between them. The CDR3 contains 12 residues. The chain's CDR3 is CSVGHLSYGYTF. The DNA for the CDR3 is TGCAGCGTCGGACACCTCAGCTATGGCTACACCTTC.

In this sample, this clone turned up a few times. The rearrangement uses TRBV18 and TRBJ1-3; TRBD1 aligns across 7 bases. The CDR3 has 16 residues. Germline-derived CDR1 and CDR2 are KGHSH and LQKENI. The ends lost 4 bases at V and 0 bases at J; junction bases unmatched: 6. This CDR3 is CASSHRQGISGNTIYF. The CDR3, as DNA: TGTGCCAGCTCACACAGACAGGGCATCTCTGGAAACACCATATATTTT.

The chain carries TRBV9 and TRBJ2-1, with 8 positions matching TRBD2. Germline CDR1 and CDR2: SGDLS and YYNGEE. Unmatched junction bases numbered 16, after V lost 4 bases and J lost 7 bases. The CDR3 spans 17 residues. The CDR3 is CASSPIPGTRYENEQFF. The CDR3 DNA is TGTGCCAGCAGCCCAATCCCCGGGACTAGGTATGAAAATGAGCAGTTCTTC.

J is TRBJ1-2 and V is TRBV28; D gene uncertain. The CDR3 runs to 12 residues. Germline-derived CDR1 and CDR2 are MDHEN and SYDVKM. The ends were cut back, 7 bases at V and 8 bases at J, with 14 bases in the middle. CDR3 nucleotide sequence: TGTGCCAGCAACAGTCAGGTGCGCGGCTACACCTTC. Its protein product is CASNSQVRGYTF.

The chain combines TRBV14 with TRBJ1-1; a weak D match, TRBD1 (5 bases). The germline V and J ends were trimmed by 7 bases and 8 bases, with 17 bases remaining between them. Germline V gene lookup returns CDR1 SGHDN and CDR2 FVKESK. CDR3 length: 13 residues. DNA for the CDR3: TGTGCCAGCAAGCTTCTGGGGCGGGGCGAAGCTTTCTTT. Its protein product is CASKLLGRGEAFF.

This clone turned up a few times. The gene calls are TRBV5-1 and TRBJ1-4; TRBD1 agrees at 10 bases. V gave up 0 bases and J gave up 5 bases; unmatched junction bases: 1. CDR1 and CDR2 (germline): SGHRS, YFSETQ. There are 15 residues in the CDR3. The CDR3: CASSLATGGNEKLFF. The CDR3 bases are TGCGCCAGCAGCTTGGCGACAGGGGGCAATGAAAAACTGTTTTTT.

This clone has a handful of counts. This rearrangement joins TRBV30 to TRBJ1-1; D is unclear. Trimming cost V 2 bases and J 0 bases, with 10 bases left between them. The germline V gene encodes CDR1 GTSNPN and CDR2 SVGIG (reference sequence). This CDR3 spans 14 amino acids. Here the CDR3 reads CAWSSRRLNTEAFF. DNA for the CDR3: TGTGCCTGGAGTAGTCGTCGGTTGAACACTGAAGCTTTCTTT.

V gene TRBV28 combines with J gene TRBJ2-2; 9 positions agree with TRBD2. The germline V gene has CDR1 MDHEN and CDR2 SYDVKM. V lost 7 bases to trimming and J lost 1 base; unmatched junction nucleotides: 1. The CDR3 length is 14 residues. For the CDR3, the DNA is TGTGCCAGCATGCGGGGGGGGAACACCGGGGAGCTGTTTTTT. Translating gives CASMRGGNTGELFF.

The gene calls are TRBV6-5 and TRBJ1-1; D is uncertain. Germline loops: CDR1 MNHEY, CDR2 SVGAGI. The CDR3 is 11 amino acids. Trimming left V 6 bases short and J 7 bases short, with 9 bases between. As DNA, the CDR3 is TGTGCCAGCAGGGTAGAAGATGAAGCTTTCTTT. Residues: CASRVEDEAFF.

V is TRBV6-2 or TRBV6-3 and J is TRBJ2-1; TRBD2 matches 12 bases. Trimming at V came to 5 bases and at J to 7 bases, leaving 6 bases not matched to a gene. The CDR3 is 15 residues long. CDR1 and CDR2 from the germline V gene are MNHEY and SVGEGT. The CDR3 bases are TGTGCCAGCAGTCCCTCTAGCGGGGGGGGTAATGAGCAGTTCTTC. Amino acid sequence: CASSPSSGGGNEQFF.

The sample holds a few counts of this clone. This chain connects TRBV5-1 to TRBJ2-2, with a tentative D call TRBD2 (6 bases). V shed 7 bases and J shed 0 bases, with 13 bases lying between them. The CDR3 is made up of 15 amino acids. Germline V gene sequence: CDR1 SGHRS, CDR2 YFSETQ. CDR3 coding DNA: TGCGCCAGCGGTGGGGGGACCTCGAACACCGGGGAGCTGTTTTTT. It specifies CASGGGTSNTGELFF. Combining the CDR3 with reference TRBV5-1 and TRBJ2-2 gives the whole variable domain KAGVTQTPRYLIKTRGQQVTLSCSPISGHRSVSWYQQTPGQGLQFLFEYFSETQRNKGNFPGRFSGRQFSNSRSEMNVSTLELGDSALYLCASGGGTSNTGELFFGEGSRLTVL.

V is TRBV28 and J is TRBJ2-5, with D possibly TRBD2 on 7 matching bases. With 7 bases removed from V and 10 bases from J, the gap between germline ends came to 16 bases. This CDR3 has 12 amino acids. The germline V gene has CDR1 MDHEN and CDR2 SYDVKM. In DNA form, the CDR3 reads TGTGCCAGCACCCCCCCGAGGGGGGGCCAGTACTTC. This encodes CASTPPRGGQYF.